The rows below give T cell receptor beta chains drawn from one sample of a study of PD-1 blockade in classical Hodgkin lymphoma. Libraries were prepared by immunoSEQ multiplex PCR; TCRdb keeps only in-frame clonotypes and omits some of them. Among 75,000 to 95,000 clones listed, around 80% were seen once. Sequencing used peripheral blood mononuclear cells (PBMCs), obtained before the fourth cycle of nivolumab. The receptors were gathered from a human donor with classical Hodgkin lymphoma. CDR3s include the opening cysteine and the closing phenylalanine or tryptophan. The D gene is left open where the match is weak. The size field is filled for only some rows; it gives once, few, many or a size class.

abundance: few
d_gene: TRBD2
v_gene: TRBV2
j_gene: TRBJ2-7
CDR3aa: CASSEGLAGGYDEQYF
CDR3nt: TGTGCCAGCAGTGAAGGACTAGCGGGAGGTTACGACGAGCAGTACTTC

abundance: -
d_gene: -
v_gene: TRBV30
j_gene: TRBJ2-2
CDR3aa: CAWSVRTANTGELFF
CDR3nt: TGTGCCTGGAGTGTTAGGACAGCGAACACCGGGGAGCTGTTTTTT

abundance: once
d_gene: TRBD2
v_gene: TRBV11-2
j_gene: TRBJ2-7
CDR3aa: CASSLAPAGGYEQYF
CDR3nt: TGTGCCAGCAGCTTAGCTCCAGCGGGAGGCTACGAGCAGTACTTC

abundance: -
d_gene: -
v_gene: TRBV20-1
j_gene: TRBJ2-5
CDR3aa: CSARGGETQYF
CDR3nt: TGCAGTGCTAGAGGGGGGGAGACCCAGTACTTC

abundance: -
d_gene: -
v_gene: TRBV7-6
j_gene: TRBJ2-4
CDR3aa: CASSLSGKNIQYF
CDR3nt: TGTGCCAGCAGCTTAAGTGGCAAAAACATTCAGTACTTC

abundance: -
d_gene: TRBD2
v_gene: TRBV5-1
j_gene: TRBJ2-5
CDR3aa: CASSSLTSGGETQYF
CDR3nt: TGCGCCAGCAGCTCACTGACTAGCGGAGGGGAGACCCAGTACTTC

abundance: -
d_gene: -
v_gene: TRBV27
j_gene: TRBJ2-2
CDR3aa: CASGRAGSTGELFF
CDR3nt: TGTGCCAGCGGCAGAGCAGGGTCCACCGGGGAGCTGTTTTTT

abundance: -
d_gene: -
v_gene: TRBV2
j_gene: TRBJ2-7
CDR3aa: CASTGTRSSYEQYF
CDR3nt: TGTGCCAGCACCGGCACACGGAGCTCCTACGAGCAGTACTTC

abundance: -
d_gene: -
v_gene: TRBV7-3
j_gene: TRBJ2-3
CDR3aa: CASGTSTDTQYF
CDR3nt: TGTGCCAGCGGCACTAGCACAGATACGCAGTATTTT

abundance: -
d_gene: -
v_gene: TRBV28
j_gene: TRBJ1-2
CDR3aa: CASSAWGDGYTF
CDR3nt: TGTGCCAGCAGTGCGTGGGGGGATGGCTACACCTTC

abundance: -
d_gene: -
v_gene: TRBV5-4
j_gene: TRBJ2-2
CDR3aa: CASSSPYTGELFF
CDR3nt: TGTGCCAGCAGCTCCCCTTACACCGGGGAGCTGTTTTTT

abundance: -
d_gene: TRBD1
v_gene: TRBV6-6
j_gene: TRBJ2-5
CDR3aa: CASSRGGQGAQETQYF
CDR3nt: TGTGCCAGCAGCCGGGGGGGACAGGGGGCTCAAGAGACCCAGTACTTC

abundance: -
d_gene: -
v_gene: TRBV6-5
j_gene: TRBJ2-7
CDR3aa: CASSYLLGTEQYF
CDR3nt: TGTGCCAGCAGTTACCTCCTGGGGACCGAGCAGTACTTC

abundance: medium-sized
d_gene: TRBD1
v_gene: TRBV5-4
j_gene: TRBJ1-2
CDR3aa: CASSPTGGRDGYTF
CDR3nt: TGTGCCAGCAGCCCAACAGGGGGCCGGGATGGCTACACCTTC

abundance: -
d_gene: -
v_gene: TRBV7-2
j_gene: TRBJ2-7
CDR3aa: CASSLAASKGTYEQYF
CDR3nt: TGTGCCAGCAGCTTAGCGGCGAGTAAAGGGACCTACGAGCAGTACTTC

abundance: once
d_gene: TRBD2
v_gene: TRBV6-1
j_gene: TRBJ2-3
CDR3aa: CASSKGLAGVSDTQYF
CDR3nt: TGTGCCAGCAGTAAAGGACTAGCGGGAGTTTCAGATACGCAGTATTTT

abundance: -
d_gene: TRBD2
v_gene: TRBV7-3
j_gene: TRBJ2-1
CDR3aa: CASSSASGNYNEQFF
CDR3nt: TGTGCCAGCAGTTCGGCTAGCGGAAACTACAATGAGCAGTTCTTC

abundance: -
d_gene: -
v_gene: TRBV6-1
j_gene: TRBJ1-4
CDR3aa: CASSESLTTNEKLFF
CDR3nt: TGTGCCAGCAGTGAAAGTCTCACAACTAATGAAAAACTGTTTTTT

abundance: -
d_gene: -
v_gene: TRBV19
j_gene: TRBJ2-2
CDR3aa: CASRPTGGGGFTGELFF
CDR3nt: TGTGCCAGTAGGCCTACCGGGGGAGGGGGCTTCACCGGGGAGCTGTTTTTT

abundance: -
d_gene: -
v_gene: TRBV15
j_gene: TRBJ2-7
CDR3aa: CATSRDSSYEQYF
CDR3nt: TGTGCCACCAGCAGGGATAGCTCCTACGAGCAGTACTTC

abundance: -
d_gene: -
v_gene: TRBV5-4
j_gene: TRBJ2-6
CDR3aa: CASSTQQGGFSGANVLTF
CDR3nt: TGTGCCAGCAGCACCCAACAGGGGGGGTTCTCTGGGGCCAACGTCCTGACTTTC

abundance: few
d_gene: TRBD1
v_gene: TRBV7-4
j_gene: TRBJ1-1
CDR3aa: CASSLQGARTEAFF
CDR3nt: TGTGCCAGCAGCCTACAGGGGGCGCGTACTGAAGCTTTCTTT

abundance: -
d_gene: TRBD2
v_gene: TRBV4-2
j_gene: TRBJ2-1
CDR3aa: CASSQALGTSATYNEQFF
CDR3nt: TGTGCCAGCAGCCAGGCCCTCGGAACTAGCGCCACCTACAATGAGCAGTTCTTC

abundance: -
d_gene: -
v_gene: TRBV4-1
j_gene: TRBJ1-4
CDR3aa: CASSQGHRVAYEKLFF
CDR3nt: TGCGCCAGCAGCCAGGGACACAGGGTGGCTTATGAAAAACTGTTTTTT

abundance: -
d_gene: -
v_gene: TRBV29-1
j_gene: TRBJ1-1
CDR3aa: CSVGIPPGIEAFF
CDR3nt: TGCAGCGTTGGAATTCCCCCCGGGATTGAAGCTTTCTTT

abundance: -
d_gene: TRBD1
v_gene: TRBV10-3
j_gene: TRBJ2-7
CDR3aa: CAISGDRDSYEQYF
CDR3nt: TGTGCCATCAGTGGGGACAGGGACTCCTACGAGCAGTACTTC

abundance: few
d_gene: TRBD1
v_gene: TRBV30
j_gene: TRBJ1-4
CDR3aa: CAWRQGNEKLFF
CDR3nt: TGTGCCTGGAGACAGGGGAATGAAAAACTGTTTTTT

abundance: -
d_gene: -
v_gene: TRBV19
j_gene: TRBJ2-5
CDR3aa: CASHGQTQETQYF
CDR3nt: TGTGCCAGTCACGGACAGACCCAAGAGACCCAGTACTTC

abundance: -
d_gene: -
v_gene: TRBV2
j_gene: TRBJ1-3
CDR3aa: CASSEPDSGNTIYF
CDR3nt: TGTGCCAGCAGTGAGCCAGACTCTGGAAACACCATATATTTT